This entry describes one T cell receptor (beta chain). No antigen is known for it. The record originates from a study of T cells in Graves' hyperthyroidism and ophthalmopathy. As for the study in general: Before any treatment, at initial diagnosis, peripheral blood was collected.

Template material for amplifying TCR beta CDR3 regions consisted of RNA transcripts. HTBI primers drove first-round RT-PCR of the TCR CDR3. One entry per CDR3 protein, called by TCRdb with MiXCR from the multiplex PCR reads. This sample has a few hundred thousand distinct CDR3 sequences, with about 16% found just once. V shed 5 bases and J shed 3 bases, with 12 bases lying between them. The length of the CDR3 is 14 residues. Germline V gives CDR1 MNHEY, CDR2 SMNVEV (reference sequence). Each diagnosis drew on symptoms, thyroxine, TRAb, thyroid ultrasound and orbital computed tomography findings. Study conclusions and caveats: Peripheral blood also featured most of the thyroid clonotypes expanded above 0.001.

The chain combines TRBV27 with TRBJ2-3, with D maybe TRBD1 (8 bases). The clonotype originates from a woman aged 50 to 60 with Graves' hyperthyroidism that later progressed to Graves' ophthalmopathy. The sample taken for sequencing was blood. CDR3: CASSAQGGTDTQYF. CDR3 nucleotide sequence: TGTGCCAGCAGTGCACAGGGGGGGACAGATACGCAGTATTTT.